The clone carrying this TCR beta chain was detected only a few times. Its antigen is currently unknown. The library targeted TCRbeta and was prepared with unique molecular identifiers. TCRdb fed the PCR reads into MiXCR, producing one record per CDR3 protein. Among almost 500,000 distinct CDR3 sequences, roughly a tenth were seen once, and the ten largest hold 2% to 2.5%. This specimen belongs to a study of T-cell reconstitution after alpha-beta-depleted transplantation in children. Study findings and constraints: Where some patients showed high TCRbeta diversity at day 60, it came from recipient T cells and thymic progenitors that had survived. About two months after transplant, alpha-beta T cells reportedly came from several hundred expanded graft clones. One year post-transplant, T-cell counts and diversity were largely derived from T cells produced anew.

Deletions cut 0 bases from V and 2 bases from J, with 14 bases between. This CDR3 is built from 15 residues. The V gene's germline CDR1 is DFQATT and CDR2 SNEGSKA (reference sequence). The chain couples TRBV20-1 to TRBJ2-7; D not certain. The sequencing used PBMCs, collected before TCRalphabeta/CD19-depleted stem cell transplant. This clonotype was obtained from a child aged 2-15 years with inherited bone marrow failure, due to receive a stem cell transplant. CDR3 sequence: CSARDPFVVTYEQYF. CDR3 nucleotides: TGCAGTGCTAGAGATCCCTTTGTGGTAACCTACGAGCAGTACTTC.